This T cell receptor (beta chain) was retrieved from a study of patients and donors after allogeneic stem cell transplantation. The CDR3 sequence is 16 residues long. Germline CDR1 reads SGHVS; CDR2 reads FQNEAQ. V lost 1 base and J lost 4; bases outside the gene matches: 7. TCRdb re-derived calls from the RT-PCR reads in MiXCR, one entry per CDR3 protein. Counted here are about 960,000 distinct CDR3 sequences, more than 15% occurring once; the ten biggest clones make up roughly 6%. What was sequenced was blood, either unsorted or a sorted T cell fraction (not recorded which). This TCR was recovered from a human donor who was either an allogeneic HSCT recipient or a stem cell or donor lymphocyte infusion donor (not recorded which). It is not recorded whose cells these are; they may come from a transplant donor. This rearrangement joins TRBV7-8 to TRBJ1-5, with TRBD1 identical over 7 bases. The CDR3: CASSLVSSGGNQPQHF. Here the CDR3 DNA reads TGTGCCAGCAGCTTAGTCTCGTCAGGGGGAAATCAGCCCCAGCATTTT.